The next 9 T cell receptor beta chains were all read from a single sample in a study of T cell responses to AZD1222 COVID-19 vaccine. Profiled with immunoSEQ multiplex PCR; TCRdb holds only in-frame clones, not every one. This table holds some 130,000 clones, over 90% found once. This material consisted of peripheral blood, taken on day 0 of AZD1222 vaccination. These receptors were taken from an adult in good health.

The table lists this clone with a count of one. The CDR3 sequence: CAAQGGPTVYEQYF. CDR3 in DNA: TGTGCCGCCCAAGGGGGCCCAACTGTCTACGAGCAGTACTTC. The rearrangement uses TRBV7-9 and TRBJ2-7; the match to TRBD1 covers 7 bases. V dropped 11 bases and J dropped 3; count of bases not matched to a gene: 13. This CDR3 has 14 amino acids. Germline CDR1 reads SEHNR; CDR2 reads FQNEAQ (reference sequence).

The sample holds one count of this clone. The chain uses TRBV13 and TRBJ2-7, with a possible D match to TRBD2 (6 bases). From germline, CDR1 is PRHDT and CDR2 FYEKMQ (reference sequence). The CDR3 sequence is 16 residues long. V lost 5 bases to trimming and J lost 4 bases, with 21 bases between them. CDR3 sequence reads: CASSHVYGGSGYEQYF. In DNA form, the CDR3 reads TGTGCCAGCAGCCACGTTTACGGGGGAAGTGGGTACGAGCAGTACTTC.

The rearrangement uses TRBV6-2 or TRBV6-3 and TRBJ1-2; TRBD1 might be the D (6 bases). The CDR3 spans 15 residues. Trimming pared 5 bases from V and 4 bases from J, leaving 17 bases between. CDR1 and CDR2 (germline): MNHEY, SVGEGT. The CDR3 coding sequence is TGTGCCAGCAGTCGGAATGTCGGGACACCCTATGGCTACACCTTC. Translating gives CASSRNVGTPYGYTF.

The chain joins TRBV24-1 to TRBJ2-1; D is undetermined. Trimming shortened V by 1 base and J by 9 bases, and 15 bases separated the two germline ends. This CDR3 comprises 15 residues. Germline V lookup: CDR1 KGHDR, CDR2 SFDVKD. CDR3 sequence (DNA): TGTGCCACCAGTGATTTATCTGGGGATAATGGTGAGCAGTTCTTC. Translated: CATSDLSGDNGEQFF.

The chain employs TRBV9 and TRBJ1-1; no firm D call. The CDR3 consists of 14 residues. V was clipped by 7 bases and J by 0 bases, with 13 bases between them. CDR1 SGDLS and CDR2 YYNGEE come from the germline V gene. In DNA form, the CDR3 reads TGTGCCAGCTCGGCTTTAAAAATGAACACTGAAGCTTTCTTT. It specifies CASSALKMNTEAFF.

The V call is TRBV25-1, the J call TRBJ1-6; possible D gene TRBD1, 5 bases. V dropped 5 bases and J dropped 10 bases, with 12 bases sitting between them. Germline V gene lookup returns CDR1 MGHDK and CDR2 SYGVNS. CDR3 length: 13 amino acids. CDR3 nucleotide sequence: TGTGCCAGCAGTATGGCAGGGCAATCACCCCTCCACTTT. Translated, it gives CASSMAGQSPLHF. The full variable domain, in which reference TRBV25-1 and TRBJ1-6 provide the parts outside the CDR3, is EADIYQTPRYLVIGTGKKITLECSQTMGHDKMYWYQQDPGMELHLIHYSYGVNSTEKGDLSSESTVSRIRTEHFPLTLESARPSHTSQYLCASSMAGQSPLHFGNGTRLTVT.

This clone appeared a few times. The chain couples TRBV7-3 to TRBJ2-5; D gene unclear. Germline values: CDR1 SGHTA, CDR2 FQGTGA. Trimming stripped 5 bases from V and 3 bases from J, with 10 bases between. This CDR3 has 13 amino acids. The CDR3 nucleotides read TGTGCCAGCAGCACCAACAGCAAAGAGACCCAGTACTTC. Its translation: CASSTNSKETQYF.

The J gene is TRBJ2-7, the V gene TRBV6-5, with 11 bases matching TRBD1. CDR1 is MNHEY, CDR2 SVGAGI, per germline. Unmatched junction bases numbered 2, after V lost 0 bases and J lost 4 bases. The CDR3 totals 15 residues. CDR3: CASSYSGTGGYEQYF. In DNA, the CDR3 is TGTGCCAGCAGTTACTCGGGGACAGGGGGTTACGAGCAGTACTTC.

The gene calls are TRBV28 and TRBJ1-4; D gene unclear. V lost 6 bases and J 8 bases, leaving 16 bases between the germline ends. CDR3 length equals 14 residues. CDR1 MDHEN and CDR2 SYDVKM come from the germline V gene. CDR3 DNA sequence: TGTGCCAGCAGCCTTGACAAGGTGGCCGAAAAACTGTTTTTT. This sequence encodes CASSLDKVAEKLFF.